The clone carrying this T cell receptor beta chain came up many times. Its target is not known. These data belong to a study of T cells after posttransplantation cyclophosphamide. Whole-study findings and limits: After PTCy, TRB diversity resembled that of CNI/methotrexate controls. Later post-transplant blood repertoires were often dominated by donor CD8+ memory clones. Skin or GI-infiltrating T cells shared few TRB sequences with blood.

This related bone marrow graft donor gave peripheral blood on the day of marrow donation. Libraries were prepared by immunoSEQ multiplex PCR; TCRdb keeps only in-frame clonotypes and omits some of them. The sample gives about 12,000 clones, none seen only once, and the top ten clones hold under 7.5%. Sequenced material: PBMCs. The TCR comes from a woman aged 35 to 49 in good health, CMV-negative, and a related stem cell transplant donor.

The CDR3 nucleotides are TGCGCCAGCAGCCCTGGACTAGCGGGGACAGATACGCAGTATTTT. As protein: CASSPGLAGTDTQYF. V usage is TRBV5-1 and J usage is TRBJ2-3, with 12 positions matching TRBD2. The CDR3 has 15 amino acids. Germline CDR1 and CDR2: SGHRS and YFSETQ. The V and J ends lost 4 bases and 3 bases, in that order; junction bases with no gene match: 3.